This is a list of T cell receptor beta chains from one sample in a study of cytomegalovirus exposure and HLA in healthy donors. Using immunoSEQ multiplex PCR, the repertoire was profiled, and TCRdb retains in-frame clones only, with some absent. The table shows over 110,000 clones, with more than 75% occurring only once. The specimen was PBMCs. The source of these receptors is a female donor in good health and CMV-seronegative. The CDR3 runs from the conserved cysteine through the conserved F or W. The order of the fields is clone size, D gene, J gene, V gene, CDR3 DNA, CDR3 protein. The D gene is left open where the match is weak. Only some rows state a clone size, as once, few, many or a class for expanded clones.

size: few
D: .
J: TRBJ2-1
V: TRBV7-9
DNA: TGTGCCAGCAGCTTAGGAGGACACAGAAATGAGCAGTTCTTC
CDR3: CASSLGGHRNEQFF

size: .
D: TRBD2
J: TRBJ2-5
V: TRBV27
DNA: TGTGCCAGCAGTTTAAGGCTAGCGGGGGGGCCTTCAGAGACCCAGTACTTC
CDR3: CASSLRLAGGPSETQYF

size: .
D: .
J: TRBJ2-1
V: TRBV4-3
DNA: TGCGCCAGCAGCCACTCCCGGGGGAATGAGCAGTTCTTC
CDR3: CASSHSRGNEQFF

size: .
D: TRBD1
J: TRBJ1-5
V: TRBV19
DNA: TGTGCCAGTACCGGGACAGGGGGCTTTCAGCCCCAGCATTTT
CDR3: CASTGTGGFQPQHF

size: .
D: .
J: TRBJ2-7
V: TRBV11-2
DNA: TGTGCCAGCAGCTTATTAGTAGGGGGTTCCTACGAGCAGTACTTC
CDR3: CASSLLVGGSYEQYF

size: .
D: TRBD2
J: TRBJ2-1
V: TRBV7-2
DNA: TGTGCCAGCAGCGCAGGACTAGCGGTATACAATGAGCAGTTCTTC
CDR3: CASSAGLAVYNEQFF

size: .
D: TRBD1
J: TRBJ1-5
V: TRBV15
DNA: TGTGCCACCGAGGGGGACAGGGGTCTCAATCAGCCCCAGCATTTT
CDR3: CATEGDRGLNQPQHF

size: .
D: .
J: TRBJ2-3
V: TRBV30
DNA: TGTGCCTGGACTCCTCCAGGGCTCCCAGATACGCAGTATTTT
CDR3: CAWTPPGLPDTQYF

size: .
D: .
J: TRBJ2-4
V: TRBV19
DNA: TGTGCCAGTACCGAGGGGGGGGGAAACATTCAGTACTTC
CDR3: CASTEGGGNIQYF

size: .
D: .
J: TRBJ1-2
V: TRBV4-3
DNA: TGCGCCAGCAGCCTCACTCGGGACATGAACTATGGCTACACCTTC
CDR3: CASSLTRDMNYGYTF

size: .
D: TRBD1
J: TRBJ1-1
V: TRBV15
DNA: TGTGCCACCAGCGCCGGGACAGGTGAAGCTTTCTTT
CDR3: CATSAGTGEAFF

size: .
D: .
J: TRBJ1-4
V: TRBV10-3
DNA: TGTGCCATCAGTCGGGACGGGAGGGATGAAAAACTGTTTTTT
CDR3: CAISRDGRDEKLFF

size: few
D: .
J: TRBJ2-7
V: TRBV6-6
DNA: TGTGCCAGCAGTTACAGTCAGGCCACCTACGAGCAGTACTTC
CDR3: CASSYSQATYEQYF

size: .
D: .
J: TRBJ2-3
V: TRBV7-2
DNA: TGTGCCAGCAGCCTTGGACTACCGCAGTATTTT
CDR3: CASSLGLPQYF

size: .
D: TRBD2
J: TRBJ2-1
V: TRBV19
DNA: TGTGCCAGTAAAAGGACTAGCGGGAGAGATGAGCAGTTCTTC
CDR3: CASKRTSGRDEQFF

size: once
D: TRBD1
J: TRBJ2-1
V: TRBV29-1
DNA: TGCAGCGTTTCGCGACAGGGAACGGAGCAGTTCTTC
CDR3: CSVSRQGTEQFF

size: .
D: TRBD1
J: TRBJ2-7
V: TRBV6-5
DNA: TGTGCCAGCAGGACAGGGGGCGCCTACGAGCAGTACTTC
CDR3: CASRTGGAYEQYF

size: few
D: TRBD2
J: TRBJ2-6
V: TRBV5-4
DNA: TGTGCCAGCAGCTTGGGACTAGCGGGAGCTGGGGCCAACGTCCTGACTTTC
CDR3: CASSLGLAGAGANVLTF

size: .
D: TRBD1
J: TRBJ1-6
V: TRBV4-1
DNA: TGCGCCAGCAGGGGGGGGACAGGTTGGGCACCCCTCCACTTT
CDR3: CASRGGTGWAPLHF

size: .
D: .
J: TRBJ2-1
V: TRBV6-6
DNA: TGTGCCAGCATATTCCAACAGGGCTATGAGCAGTTCTTC
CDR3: CASIFQQGYEQFF

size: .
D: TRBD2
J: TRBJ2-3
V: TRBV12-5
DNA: TGTGCTAGTGGTTTGGCCTCGACCGGGGGGACCCCAGATACGCAGTATTTT
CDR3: CASGLASTGGTPDTQYF

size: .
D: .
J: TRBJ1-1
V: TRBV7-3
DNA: TGTGCCAGCAGTTTACAGGGTAGGTCTGAAGCTTTCTTT
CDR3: CASSLQGRSEAFF

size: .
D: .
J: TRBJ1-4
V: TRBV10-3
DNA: TGTGCCATCAGTGAGTCCAGGGAGGATGAAAAACTGTTTTTT
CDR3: CAISESREDEKLFF

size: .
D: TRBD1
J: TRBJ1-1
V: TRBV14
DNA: TGTGCCAGCAGCCGCGGAGCCGGGACAGTCAACACTGAAGCTTTCTTT
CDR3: CASSRGAGTVNTEAFF

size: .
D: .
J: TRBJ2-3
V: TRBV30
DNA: TGTGCCTGGAGTGTACTGGCAGGTAGCACAGATACGCAGTATTTT
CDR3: CAWSVLAGSTDTQYF